Listed below are T cell receptor beta chains from one sample, sequenced in a study of blood T cell repertoires in COVID-19. This table comes from immunoSEQ multiplex PCR, and its TCRdb copy is limited to in-frame clones, with some not included. The data hold 250,000 to 300,000 clones, with about 88% observed a single time. The source material was peripheral blood. The receptors here all came from a woman aged 30 to 39 with COVID-19, enrolled during active disease. The CDR3 runs from the conserved cysteine through the conserved F or W. The order of the fields is V gene, clone size, J gene, D gene, CDR3 protein, CDR3 DNA. A D gene is named only where the DNA matches it firmly. The size of a clone is reported for some rows only, either as once, few or many, or as a class for expanded clones.

V: TRBV5-6
size: -
J: TRBJ1-6
D: -
CDR3: CASSLRQKYNSPLHF
DNA: TGTGCCAGCAGCCTCCGACAGAAATATAATTCACCCCTCCACTTT

V: TRBV10-1
size: -
J: TRBJ2-2
D: -
CDR3: CASSEPTQGPVTGELFF
DNA: TGCGCCAGCAGTGAGCCCACGCAGGGTCCTGTAACCGGGGAGCTGTTTTTT

V: TRBV19
size: -
J: TRBJ2-3
D: TRBD1
CDR3: CASSIRGGAVDTQYF
DNA: TGTGCCAGTAGTATCCGAGGGGGCGCGGTAGATACGCAGTATTTT

V: TRBV7-9
size: once
J: TRBJ2-1
D: TRBD2
CDR3: CASSLDLAGGRYNEQFF
DNA: TGTGCCAGCAGCTTAGATCTAGCGGGAGGGCGATACAATGAGCAGTTCTTC

V: TRBV10-3
size: few
J: TRBJ2-4
D: TRBD2
CDR3: CATRPTSENGNIQYF
DNA: TGTGCCACCAGGCCGACTAGCGAAAACGGAAACATTCAGTACTTC

V: TRBV7-9
size: -
J: TRBJ2-7
D: TRBD2
CDR3: CASSFNSGNYEQYF
DNA: TGTGCCAGCAGCTTTAATAGCGGGAACTACGAGCAGTACTTC

V: TRBV28
size: -
J: TRBJ2-7
D: -
CDR3: CASSPPAGREQYF
DNA: TGTGCCAGCAGTCCCCCGGCAGGGCGCGAGCAGTACTTC

V: TRBV24-1
size: once
J: TRBJ2-5
D: TRBD2
CDR3: CATSDLTGGPGETQYF
DNA: TGTGCCACCAGTGATTTGACGGGAGGGCCTGGGGAGACCCAGTACTTC

V: TRBV2
size: -
J: TRBJ1-5
D: TRBD1
CDR3: CASSEPTGGMEPQHF
DNA: TGTGCCAGCAGTGAACCGACAGGGGGCATGGAGCCCCAGCATTTT

V: TRBV28
size: -
J: TRBJ1-2
D: TRBD1
CDR3: CASSLSWTGSYGYTF
DNA: TGTGCCAGCAGTTTATCATGGACAGGGAGCTACGGCTACACCTTC

V: TRBV2
size: -
J: TRBJ2-2
D: TRBD2
CDR3: CASRLGLGSAGELFF
DNA: TGTGCCAGTCGACTAGGACTAGGAAGTGCTGGGGAGCTGTTTTTT

V: TRBV5-4
size: once
J: TRBJ1-1
D: TRBD1
CDR3: CASSLQGGTEAFF
DNA: TGTGCCAGCAGCTTACAGGGGGGCACTGAAGCTTTCTTT

V: TRBV11-2
size: -
J: TRBJ2-1
D: -
CDR3: CASSLGLQGEQFF
DNA: TGTGCCAGCAGCTTAGGACTCCAGGGTGAGCAGTTCTTC

V: TRBV14
size: -
J: TRBJ1-1
D: -
CDR3: CASSQVLSRNTEAFF
DNA: TGTGCCAGCAGCCAAGTGTTATCGAGGAACACTGAAGCTTTCTTT

V: TRBV19
size: -
J: TRBJ1-3
D: -
CDR3: CASSILGPGNTIYF
DNA: TGTGCCAGTAGTATACTGGGGCCTGGAAACACCATATATTTT

V: TRBV24-1
size: -
J: TRBJ2-2
D: -
CDR3: CATSDPLAGELFF
DNA: TGTGCCACCAGTGATCCCCTCGCCGGGGAGCTGTTTTTT

V: TRBV2
size: -
J: TRBJ2-7
D: TRBD2
CDR3: CASSGSSGSPYEQYF
DNA: TGTGCCAGCAGTGGATCTAGCGGGTCCCCCTACGAGCAGTACTTC

V: TRBV10-3
size: -
J: TRBJ2-7
D: -
CDR3: CAISEIAGGYEQYF
DNA: TGTGCCATCAGTGAGATCGCGGGTGGCTACGAGCAGTACTTC

V: TRBV6-5
size: -
J: TRBJ2-2
D: -
CDR3: CATVPRFNTGELFF
DNA: TGTGCCACCGTCCCCCGGTTTAACACCGGGGAGCTGTTTTTT

V: TRBV18
size: -
J: TRBJ1-1
D: -
CDR3: CASSPITGGNTEAFF
DNA: TGTGCCAGCTCACCAATCACGGGGGGTAACACTGAAGCTTTCTTT

V: TRBV7-8
size: -
J: TRBJ2-5
D: TRBD1
CDR3: CASSPRDRDQWDTQYF
DNA: TGTGCCAGCAGCCCTAGGGACAGGGACCAATGGGATACCCAGTACTTC

V: TRBV28
size: -
J: TRBJ1-5
D: TRBD1
CDR3: CASSPGTGVDQPQHF
DNA: TGTGCCAGCAGTCCAGGGACAGGGGTCGATCAGCCCCAGCATTTT

V: TRBV6-2/TRBV6-3
size: -
J: TRBJ2-6
D: TRBD2
CDR3: CASSLAGPAGANVLTF
DNA: TGTGCCAGCAGTTTAGCGGGACCGGCTGGGGCCAACGTCCTGACTTTC

V: TRBV6-4
size: -
J: TRBJ2-2
D: TRBD2
CDR3: CASSAGGATGELFF
DNA: TGTGCCAGCAGTGCGGGAGGGGCCACCGGGGAGCTGTTTTTT

V: TRBV2
size: -
J: TRBJ2-7
D: -
CDR3: CASSDRVASYEQYF
DNA: TGTGCCAGCAGTGATCGAGTCGCCTCCTACGAGCAGTACTTC

V: TRBV4-3
size: -
J: TRBJ2-7
D: TRBD2
CDR3: CASSQEERGGAYEQYF
DNA: TGCGCCAGCAGCCAAGAAGAGCGGGGGGGTGCCTACGAGCAGTACTTC

V: TRBV5-1
size: once
J: TRBJ2-3
D: -
CDR3: CASRLTQIFITDTQYF
DNA: TGCGCCAGCAGACTTACACAGATATTTATTACAGATACGCAGTATTTT

V: TRBV6-9
size: -
J: TRBJ2-7
D: -
CDR3: CASSPPDLQGRDEQYF
DNA: TGTGCCAGCAGTCCCCCGGATTTGCAGGGAAGGGACGAGCAGTACTTC

V: TRBV7-9
size: -
J: TRBJ2-7
D: TRBD2
CDR3: CASSRQRSQRGTYEQYF
DNA: TGTGCCAGCAGCCGACAAAGATCCCAGCGGGGGACCTACGAGCAGTACTTC

V: TRBV28
size: -
J: TRBJ1-1
D: -
CDR3: CASRRSLEAFF
DNA: TGTGCCAGCAGAAGAAGCCTAGAAGCTTTCTTT

V: TRBV9
size: -
J: TRBJ1-5
D: -
CDR3: CASSVGGGDYQPQHF
DNA: TGTGCCAGCAGCGTAGGGGGAGGGGATTATCAGCCCCAGCATTTT

V: TRBV6-5
size: -
J: TRBJ2-7
D: -
CDR3: CASSYGAGGTYEQYF
DNA: TGTGCCAGCAGTTACGGCGCAGGAGGAACCTACGAGCAGTACTTC

V: TRBV10-3
size: -
J: TRBJ2-7
D: TRBD2
CDR3: CAIGQRGDSYEQYF
DNA: TGTGCCATCGGGCAGCGGGGAGACTCCTACGAGCAGTACTTC

V: TRBV7-2
size: -
J: TRBJ2-3
D: TRBD1
CDR3: CASGPGQVTDTQYF
DNA: TGTGCCAGCGGCCCGGGACAGGTCACAGATACGCAGTATTTT

V: TRBV5-1
size: -
J: TRBJ2-5
D: -
CDR3: CASSRDWMETQYF
DNA: TGCGCCAGCAGCCGGGACTGGATGGAGACCCAGTACTTC

V: TRBV6-1
size: -
J: TRBJ1-4
D: TRBD1
CDR3: CASTELPPGTGWEKLFF
DNA: TGTGCCAGCACTGAGCTACCCCCGGGGACAGGGTGGGAAAAACTGTTTTTT

V: TRBV19
size: -
J: TRBJ2-5
D: TRBD2
CDR3: CASSKTSGSRGETQYF
DNA: TGTGCCAGTAGTAAGACTAGCGGGAGTCGCGGGGAGACCCAGTACTTC

V: TRBV5-4
size: -
J: TRBJ2-1
D: TRBD1
CDR3: CASSGDRRNEQFF
DNA: TGTGCCAGCAGCGGGGACAGGCGAAATGAGCAGTTCTTC

V: TRBV30
size: -
J: TRBJ2-3
D: TRBD2
CDR3: CAWSREGGTDTQYF
DNA: TGTGCCTGGAGTCGGGAGGGGGGCACAGATACGCAGTATTTT

V: TRBV6-5
size: -
J: TRBJ1-4
D: -
CDR3: CASSYSGREKLFF
DNA: TGTGCCAGCAGTTACTCTGGGAGGGAAAAACTGTTTTTT

V: TRBV2
size: -
J: TRBJ2-3
D: TRBD2
CDR3: CASRKRESDTQYF
DNA: TGTGCCAGCAGGAAGCGGGAGTCAGATACGCAGTATTTT

V: TRBV6-6
size: -
J: TRBJ1-6
D: -
CDR3: CASTFVLEDSPLHF
DNA: TGTGCCAGCACCTTCGTCTTGGAGGATTCACCCCTCCACTTT

V: TRBV28
size: -
J: TRBJ2-4
D: -
CDR3: CASSQRPTGGNIQYF
DNA: TGTGCCAGCAGTCAACGACCTACAGGAGGGAACATTCAGTACTTC

V: TRBV6-5
size: -
J: TRBJ1-2
D: -
CDR3: CASSWGDYGYTF
DNA: TGTGCCAGCAGTTGGGGGGACTATGGCTACACCTTC

V: TRBV2
size: -
J: TRBJ2-5
D: -
CDR3: CASSPPRGEGRTQYF
DNA: TGTGCCAGCAGCCCTCCTAGGGGGGAGGGCCGGACCCAGTACTTC

V: TRBV5-1
size: -
J: TRBJ1-6
D: -
CDR3: CASSARGGYSPLHF
DNA: TGCGCCAGCAGCGCCAGGGGCGGATATTCACCCCTCCACTTT

V: TRBV5-1
size: once
J: TRBJ1-1
D: -
CDR3: CASSLVAGRGGTEAFF
DNA: TGCGCCAGCAGCTTGGTGGCAGGGAGGGGTGGCACTGAAGCTTTCTTT

V: TRBV27
size: once
J: TRBJ2-3
D: -
CDR3: CASSLLGTDTQYF
DNA: TGTGCCAGCAGTTTACTCGGGACAGATACGCAGTATTTT

V: TRBV11-1
size: once
J: TRBJ2-1
D: TRBD1
CDR3: CASSLVQGDVNEQFF
DNA: TGTGCCAGCAGCTTAGTGCAGGGGGACGTAAATGAGCAGTTCTTC

V: TRBV27
size: -
J: TRBJ2-1
D: -
CDR3: CASRNGQSSYNEQFF
DNA: TGTGCCAGCAGAAACGGACAGAGCTCCTACAATGAGCAGTTCTTC

V: TRBV2
size: -
J: TRBJ1-4
D: -
CDR3: CASNSGDSNEKLFF
DNA: TGTGCCAGCAATTCAGGGGATTCTAATGAAAAACTGTTTTTT

V: TRBV20-1
size: -
J: TRBJ1-1
D: -
CDR3: CSASNWATEAFF
DNA: TGCAGTGCTAGTAATTGGGCCACTGAAGCTTTCTTT

V: TRBV4-1
size: -
J: TRBJ1-2
D: TRBD1
CDR3: CASSHRTGKGYGYTF
DNA: TGCGCCAGCAGCCACCGGACAGGGAAAGGATATGGCTACACCTTC

V: TRBV2
size: -
J: TRBJ1-5
D: -
CDR3: CASSEGTMTYQPQHF
DNA: TGTGCCAGCAGTGAGGGCACCATGACATATCAGCCCCAGCATTTT

V: TRBV7-6
size: -
J: TRBJ2-2
D: TRBD2
CDR3: CASTPVWTSGSNGELFF
DNA: TGTGCCAGCACCCCGGTATGGACTAGCGGGAGTAATGGGGAGCTGTTTTTT

V: TRBV4-2
size: -
J: TRBJ2-3
D: -
CDR3: CASSQDRLAARVDTQYF
DNA: TGTGCCAGCAGCCAAGATCGGCTGGCGGCACGCGTGGATACGCAGTATTTT

V: TRBV28
size: -
J: TRBJ2-7
D: -
CDR3: CASSRRDEQYF
DNA: TGTGCCAGCAGTCGCAGGGACGAGCAGTACTTC

V: TRBV9
size: -
J: TRBJ2-1
D: -
CDR3: CASSATRGGYNEQFF
DNA: TGTGCCAGCAGCGCCACTAGAGGGGGTTACAATGAGCAGTTCTTC

V: TRBV7-8
size: -
J: TRBJ1-5
D: -
CDR3: CASSLWGGANQPQHF
DNA: TGTGCCAGCAGCTTATGGGGGGGGGCTAATCAGCCCCAGCATTTT